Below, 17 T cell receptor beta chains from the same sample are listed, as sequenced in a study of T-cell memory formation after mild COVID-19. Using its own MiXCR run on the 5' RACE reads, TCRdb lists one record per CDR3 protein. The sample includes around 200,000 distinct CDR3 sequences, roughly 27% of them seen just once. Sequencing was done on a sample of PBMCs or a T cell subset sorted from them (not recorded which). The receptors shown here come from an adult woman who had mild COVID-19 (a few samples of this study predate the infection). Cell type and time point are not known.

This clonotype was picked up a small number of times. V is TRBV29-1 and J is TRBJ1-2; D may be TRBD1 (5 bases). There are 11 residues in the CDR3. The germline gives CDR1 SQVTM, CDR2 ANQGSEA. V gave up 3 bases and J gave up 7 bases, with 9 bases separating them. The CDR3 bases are TGCAGCGTTGACGAGGGACGTGGCTACACCTTC. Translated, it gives CSVDEGRGYTF.

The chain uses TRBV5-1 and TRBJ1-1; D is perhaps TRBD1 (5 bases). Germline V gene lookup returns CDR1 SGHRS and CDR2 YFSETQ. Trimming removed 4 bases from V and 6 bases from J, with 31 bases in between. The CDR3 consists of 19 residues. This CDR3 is CASSQRTTPRLFGGSEAFF. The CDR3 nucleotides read TGCGCCAGCAGCCAAAGGACAACCCCTCGTTTGTTTGGTGGGTCTGAAGCTTTCTTT.

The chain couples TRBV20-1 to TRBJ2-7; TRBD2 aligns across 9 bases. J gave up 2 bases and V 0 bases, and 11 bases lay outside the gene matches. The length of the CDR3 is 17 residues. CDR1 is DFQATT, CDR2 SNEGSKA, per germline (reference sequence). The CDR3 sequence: CSARDLGRLAVPYEQYF. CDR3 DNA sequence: TGCAGTGCTAGAGATCTCGGGCGACTAGCGGTCCCCTACGAGCAGTACTTC.

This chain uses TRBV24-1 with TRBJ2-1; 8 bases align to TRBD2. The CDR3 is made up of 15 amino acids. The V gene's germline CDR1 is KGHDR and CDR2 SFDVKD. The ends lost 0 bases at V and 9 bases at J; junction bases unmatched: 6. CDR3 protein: CATSDLGLASSEQFF. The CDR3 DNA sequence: TGTGCCACCAGTGATTTGGGACTAGCATCGAGTGAGCAGTTCTTC.

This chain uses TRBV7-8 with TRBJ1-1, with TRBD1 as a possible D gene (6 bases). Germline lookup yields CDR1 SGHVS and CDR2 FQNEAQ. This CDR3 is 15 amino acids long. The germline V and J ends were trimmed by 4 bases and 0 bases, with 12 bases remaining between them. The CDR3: CASSSSGTLNTEAFF. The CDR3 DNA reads TGTGCCAGCAGCTCCAGCGGGACATTGAACACTGAAGCTTTCTTT.

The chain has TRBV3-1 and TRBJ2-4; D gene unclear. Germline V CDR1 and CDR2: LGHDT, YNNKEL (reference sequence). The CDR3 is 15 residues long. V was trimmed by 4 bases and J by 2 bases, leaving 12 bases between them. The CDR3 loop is CASSLVASTKNIQYF. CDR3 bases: TGTGCCAGCAGCCTCGTGGCCAGTACCAAAAACATTCAGTACTTC.

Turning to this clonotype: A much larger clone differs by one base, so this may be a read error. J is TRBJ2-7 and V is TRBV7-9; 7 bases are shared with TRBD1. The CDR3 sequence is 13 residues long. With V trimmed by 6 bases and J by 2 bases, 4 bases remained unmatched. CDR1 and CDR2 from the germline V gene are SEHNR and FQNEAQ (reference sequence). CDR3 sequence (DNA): TGTGCCAGCAGTTTGGACAGGACCTACGAGCAGTACTTC. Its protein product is CASSLDRTYEQYF.

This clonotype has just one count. CDR3 residues: CASSLLGQALETQYF. CDR3 nucleotides: TGTGCCAGCAGCTTACTAGGACAGGCTTTGGAGACCCAGTACTTC. The V and J genes are TRBV7-9 and TRBJ2-5; 7 bases are a match to TRBD1. Looked up from germline, CDR1 is SEHNR and CDR2 is FQNEAQ (reference sequence). V shed 2 bases and J 5 bases; nucleotides not matched to a gene: 8. The length of the CDR3 is 15 residues.

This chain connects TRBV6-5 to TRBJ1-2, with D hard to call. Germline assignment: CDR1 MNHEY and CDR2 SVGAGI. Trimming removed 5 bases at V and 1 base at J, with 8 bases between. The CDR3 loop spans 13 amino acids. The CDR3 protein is CASSETNNYGYTF. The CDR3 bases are TGTGCCAGCAGTGAGACGAATAACTATGGCTACACCTTC.

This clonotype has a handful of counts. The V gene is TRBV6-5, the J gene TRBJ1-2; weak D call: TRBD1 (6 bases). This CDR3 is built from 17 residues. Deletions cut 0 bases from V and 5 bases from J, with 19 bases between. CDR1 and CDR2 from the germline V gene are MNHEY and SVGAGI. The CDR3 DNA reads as TGTGCCAGCAGTTACTCCAACAGGGCCGGTCTCTTATATGGCTACACCTTC. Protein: CASSYSNRAGLLYGYTF.

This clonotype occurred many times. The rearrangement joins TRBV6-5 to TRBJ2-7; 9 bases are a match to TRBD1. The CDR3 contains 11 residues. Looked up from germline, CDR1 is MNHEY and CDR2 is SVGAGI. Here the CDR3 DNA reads TGTGCGGCGGGACAGGGTTACGAGCAGTACTTC. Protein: CAAGQGYEQYF.

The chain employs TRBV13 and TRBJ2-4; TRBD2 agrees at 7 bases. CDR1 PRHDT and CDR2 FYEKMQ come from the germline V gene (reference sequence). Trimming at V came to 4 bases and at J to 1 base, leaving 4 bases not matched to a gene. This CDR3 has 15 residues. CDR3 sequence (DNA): TGTGCCAGCAGCTCCGGGGGGTGGGCCAAAAACATTCAGTACTTC. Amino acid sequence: CASSSGGWAKNIQYF.

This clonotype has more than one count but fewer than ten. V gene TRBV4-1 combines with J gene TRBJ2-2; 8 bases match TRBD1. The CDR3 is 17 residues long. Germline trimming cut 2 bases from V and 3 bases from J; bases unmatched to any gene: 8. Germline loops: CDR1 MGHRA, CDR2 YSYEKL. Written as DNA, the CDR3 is TGCGCCAGCAGCCAATGGGACAGGACACAGGACACCGGGGAGCTGTTTTTT. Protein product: CASSQWDRTQDTGELFF.

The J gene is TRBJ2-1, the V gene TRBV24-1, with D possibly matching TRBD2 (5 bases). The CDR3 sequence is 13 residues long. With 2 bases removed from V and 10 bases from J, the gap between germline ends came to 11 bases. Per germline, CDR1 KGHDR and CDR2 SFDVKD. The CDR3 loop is CATSDSGVEEQFF. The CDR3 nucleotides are TGTGCCACCAGTGATTCCGGGGTCGAAGAGCAGTTCTTC.

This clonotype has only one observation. The CDR3 DNA follows: TGTGCCACGCGAACAGGGGCCTATGGCTACACCTTC. The encoded protein is CATRTGAYGYTF. The chain combines TRBV12-3 or TRBV12-4 with TRBJ1-2, with 7 bases fitting TRBD1. V lost 10 bases to trimming and J lost 4 bases; unmatched junction nucleotides: 6. CDR3 length equals 12 residues.

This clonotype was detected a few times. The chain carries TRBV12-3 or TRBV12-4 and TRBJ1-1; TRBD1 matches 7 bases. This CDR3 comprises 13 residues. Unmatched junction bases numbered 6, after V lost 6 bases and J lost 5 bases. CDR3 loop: CASSRQGRTEAFF. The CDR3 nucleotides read TGTGCCAGCAGCCGACAGGGTCGGACTGAAGCTTTCTTT.

CDR3 sequence reads: CASSLVADHYEQYF. The CDR3 DNA sequence: TGTGCCAGCAGTTTGGTGGCGGACCATTACGAGCAGTACTTC. V usage is TRBV27 and J usage is TRBJ2-7; D is undetermined. This CDR3 has 14 residues. V was trimmed by 3 bases and J by 4 bases, leaving 13 bases between them. Germline lookup yields CDR1 MNHEY and CDR2 SMNVEV (reference sequence).